The clone carrying this T cell receptor (beta chain) was seen more than once but under ten times. Its antigen remains unidentified. This record comes from a study of identical twins. Findings and limits, study-wide: Clonotypes of the beta chain that were abundant in cord blood carried fewer insertions (memory repertoires showed none). Analyses based on zero insertions could be partly confounded by invariant MAIT and iNKT cells.

Unique molecular identifiers were in the cDNA, with template-switch universal primer binding. TCRdb redid the calling of the 5' RACE reads with MiXCR, one entry per CDR3 protein. The table includes fewer than 650,000 distinct CDR3 sequences, under 8.5% detected once. Germline CDR1 reads SNHLY; CDR2 reads FYNNEI. Trimming removed 5 bases from V and 8 bases from J, with 18 bases in between. The CDR3 totals 15 residues. The same specimen was also included in a second study, on yellow fever vaccine responses in identical twins.

The chain links TRBV2 to TRBJ2-2; D is ambiguous. The specimen sequenced was PBMCs. The clonotype comes from a woman younger than 30 in good health. CDR3: CASSPSPNSAGELFF. CDR3 bases: TGTGCCAGCAGTCCATCTCCGAACTCGGCGGGGGAGCTGTTTTTT. Filled out from reference TRBV2 and TRBJ2-2, the complete variable domain reads EPEVTQTPSHQVTQMGQEVILRCVPISNHLYFYWYRQILGQKVEFLVSFYNNEISEKSEIFDDQFSVERPDGSNFTLKIRSTKLEDSAMYFCASSPSPNSAGELFFGEGSRLTVL.